The 5 T cell receptor beta chains in this list originate from one sample, sequenced in a study of lymphopenia after photon versus proton radiotherapy. Repertoires were generated with immunoSEQ multiplex PCR, while TCRdb's copy carries only in-frame clones and drops some. The sample holds approximately 24,000 clones, roughly 90% seen once. Sample: peripheral blood, taken from a patient treated with photon-based radiotherapy. These receptors were collected from a woman between 50 and 59 years old with cholangiocarcinoma.

The J gene is TRBJ2-1, the V gene TRBV30; D gene ambiguous. The germline gives CDR1 GTSNPN, CDR2 SVGIG (reference sequence). The CDR3 consists of 17 residues. Trimming cost V 0 bases and J 4 bases, with 19 bases left between them. The DNA of the CDR3 is TGTGCCTGGAGTGTCACCCGCGACCCCGTCTTATACAATGAGCAGTTCTTC. Encoded protein: CAWSVTRDPVLYNEQFF. Together with reference TRBV30 and TRBJ2-1, the CDR3 gives the full variable domain: SQTIHQWPATLVQPVGSPLSLECTVEGTSNPNLYWYRQAAGRGLQLLFYSVGIGQISSEVPQNLSASRPQDRQFILSSKKLLLSDSGFYLCAWSVTRDPVLYNEQFFGPGTRLTVL.

CDR3 sequence reads: CASSQEQGSYEQYF. The CDR3 bases are TGCGCCAGCAGCCAAGAACAGGGATCCTACGAGCAGTACTTC. The V call is TRBV4-3, the J call TRBJ2-7; D possibly corresponds to TRBD1 (6 bases). This CDR3 is built from 14 residues. Germline-derived CDR1 and CDR2 are LGHNA and YSLEER. V was pared by 0 bases and J by 1 base, with 7 bases between.

The chain couples TRBV29-1 to TRBJ1-1, with D uncertain. Between the trimmed V and J ends, which lost 3 bases and 4 bases, there was a span of 6 bases. Germline values: CDR1 SQVTM, CDR2 ANQGSEA. This CDR3 spans 11 amino acids. In DNA form, the CDR3 reads TGCAGCGTTGACGCAGGCACTGAAGCTTTCTTT. Its protein product is CSVDAGTEAFF.

This clone was recorded once. The chain carries TRBV2 and TRBJ1-5; D perhaps matches TRBD1 (5 bases). Germline V gene lookup returns CDR1 SNHLY and CDR2 FYNNEI. This CDR3 region has 15 residues. The germline V and J ends were trimmed by 6 bases and 6 bases, with 18 bases remaining between them. CDR3 residues: CASSDQGPSAQPQHF. CDR3 nucleotide sequence: TGTGCCAGCAGCGACCAGGGACCATCCGCTCAGCCCCAGCATTTT.

V is TRBV28 and J is TRBJ2-7; possibly TRBD1 for D (7 bases). Trimming removed 4 bases from V and 4 bases from J, with 11 bases in between. Germline CDR1 and CDR2: MDHEN and SYDVKM. This CDR3 has 13 residues. DNA for the CDR3: TGTGCCAGCAGTTGGGCAGGGGGGTACGAGCAGTACTTC. This codes for CASSWAGGYEQYF.